The next 8 T cell receptor beta chains were all read from a single sample in a study of blood T cell repertoires in COVID-19. The data were produced by immunoSEQ multiplex PCR, yet TCRdb's version contains in-frame clones alone and is incomplete. The table records approximately 260,000 clones, approximately 85% of them present only once. Sequenced: peripheral blood. The receptors originated from a woman between 70 and 85 years old with acute or convalescent COVID-19.

V usage is TRBV5-8 and J usage is TRBJ1-5; 8 positions agree with TRBD1. The germline gives CDR1 SGHTS, CDR2 YDEGEE. This CDR3 comprises 16 residues. The V gene end was trimmed by 4 bases and the J gene end by 3 bases; junction bases not matched to a gene: 9. The CDR3: CASSGNEGQVNQPQHF. In DNA, the CDR3 is TGTGCCAGCAGCGGGAACGAGGGACAGGTCAATCAGCCCCAGCATTTT. Drawing the rest from reference TRBV5-8 and TRBJ1-5, the complete variable domain is EAGVTQSPTHLIKTRGQQATLRCSPISGHTSVYWYQQALGLGLQFLLWYDEGEERNRGNFPPRFSGRQFPNYSSELNVNALELEDSALYLCASSGNEGQVNQPQHFGDGTRLSIL.

This clone appeared once. The chain joins TRBV5-1 to TRBJ1-2; D gene ambiguous. The CDR3 covers 14 residues. Germline V gene data show CDR1 as SGHRS and CDR2 as YFSETQ. Trimming took 4 bases from V and 4 from J, leaving 14 bases between them. The CDR3 sequence is CASSVGSEGYGYTF. As DNA, the CDR3 is TGCGCCAGCAGCGTCGGGAGTGAAGGCTATGGCTACACCTTC.

This clone was seen only once. Written as DNA, the CDR3 is TGCAGCGTTGAAGGTTACTCGGGACAGGGCAACTATGGCTACACCTTC. It encodes CSVEGYSGQGNYGYTF. The rearrangement uses TRBV29-1 and TRBJ1-2; 9 nucleotides line up with TRBD1. The CDR3 contains 16 residues. Germline CDR1 SQVTM, CDR2 ANQGSEA. The junction had 8 bases not matched to a gene; V was cut back by 1 base and J by 2 bases. The entire variable domain, with the rest obtained from reference TRBV29-1 and TRBJ1-2, is as follows: SAVISQKPSRDICQRGTSLTIQCQVDSQVTMMFWYRQQPGQSLTLIATANQGSEATYESGFVIDKFPISRPNLTFSTLTVSNMSPEDSSIYLCSVEGYSGQGNYGYTFGSGTRLTVV.

This clone was seen only once. V and J are TRBV18 and TRBJ1-6, with D possibly TRBD1 on 5 matching bases. CDR1 is KGHSH and CDR2 is LQKENI in the germline V gene. Trimming pared 2 bases from V and 8 bases from J, leaving 13 bases between. This CDR3 spans 15 amino acids. The CDR3 reads CASSPYTGRDSPLHF. The CDR3 nucleotides read TGTGCCAGCTCACCATACACAGGTCGGGATTCACCCCTCCACTTT. The variable domain in full, with the rest retrieved from reference TRBV18 and TRBJ1-6, is NAGVMQNPRHLVRRRGQEARLRCSPMKGHSHVYWYRQLPEEGLKFMVYLQKENIIDESGMPKERFSAEFPKEGPSILRIQQVVRGDSAAYFCASSPYTGRDSPLHFGNGTRLTVT.

This rearrangement joins TRBV6-5 to TRBJ2-7; TRBD2 matches at 7 bases. The V segment lost 6 bases and the J segment 6 bases; nucleotides outside the gene matches: 14. The CDR3 has 15 residues. The germline V gene encodes CDR1 MNHEY and CDR2 SVGAGI. In DNA form, the CDR3 reads TGTGCCAGCAGGAGACCCGGAGCGGGGAACAGCGAGCAGTACTTC. This translates into CASRRPGAGNSEQYF.

This chain links TRBV6-5 with TRBJ1-5; 7 positions match TRBD1. J gave up 0 bases and V 6 bases, and 5 bases lay outside the gene matches. This CDR3 contains 15 residues. The V gene's germline CDR1 is MNHEY and CDR2 SVGAGI. The CDR3 spells CASRSGTASNQPQHF. CDR3 in DNA: TGTGCCAGCAGGTCCGGGACAGCTAGCAATCAGCCCCAGCATTTT.

The chain has TRBV27 and TRBJ1-2; D unclear. Germline loops: CDR1 MNHEY, CDR2 SMNVEV (reference sequence). The CDR3 loop spans 14 amino acids. V shed 2 bases and J shed 8 bases, with 15 bases lying between them. This CDR3 reads CASSLLADFSGYTF. CDR3 DNA: TGTGCCAGCAGTTTACTCGCAGACTTTAGCGGCTACACCTTC.

There are a few counts of this clone. The chain joins TRBV2 to TRBJ1-5, with 8 positions matching TRBD1. Losses at the gene ends were 4 bases for V and 3 bases for J; bases not matched to a gene: 8. CDR3 length: 16 residues. From germline, CDR1 is SNHLY and CDR2 FYNNEI. Here the CDR3 reads CASSASGTGYNQPQHF. CDR3 sequence (DNA): TGTGCCAGCAGTGCCTCCGGGACAGGTTACAATCAGCCCCAGCATTTT.